This T cell receptor (beta chain) was sequenced in a study of TIL therapy for anti-PD-1-resistant metastatic lung cancer. Study information: Most patients had lung adenocarcinoma; a few tumors were EGFR-mutant, two ALK-rearranged; half smoked currently or formerly.

Time point noted: pre-treatment sample, taken before nivolumab and TIL therapy. Germline CDR1 SEHNR, CDR2 FQNEAQ (reference sequence). The V end lost 5 bases, the J end lost 4 bases, and 21 bases lay between the germline ends. This CDR3 is built from 16 residues. The libraries were made with immunoSEQ v3. Sequencing depth was around 2.2 million read pairs for survey level, about 5-6.5 million for deep. Profiled with immunoSEQ multiplex PCR; TCRdb holds only in-frame clones, not every one. The profile covers 30,000 or so clones, with about 79% appearing a single time and about 3% taken by the ten largest.

The TCR comes from a woman aged 30 to 85 with non-small cell lung cancer. Specimen: blood, collected at baseline. This chain links TRBV7-9 with TRBJ2-7, with D hard to call. The CDR3 loop reads CASSPPWVEGFYEQYF. CDR3 DNA: TGTGCCAGCAGCCCCCCATGGGTGGAAGGCTTTTACGAGCAGTACTTC. Looking up the rest from reference TRBV7-9 and TRBJ2-7 gives the full variable domain: DTGVSQNPRHKITKRGQNVTFRCDPISEHNRLYWYRQTLGQGPEFLTYFQNEAQLEKSRLLSDRFSAERPKGSFSTLEIQRTEQGDSAMYLCASSPPWVEGFYEQYFGPGTRLTVT.